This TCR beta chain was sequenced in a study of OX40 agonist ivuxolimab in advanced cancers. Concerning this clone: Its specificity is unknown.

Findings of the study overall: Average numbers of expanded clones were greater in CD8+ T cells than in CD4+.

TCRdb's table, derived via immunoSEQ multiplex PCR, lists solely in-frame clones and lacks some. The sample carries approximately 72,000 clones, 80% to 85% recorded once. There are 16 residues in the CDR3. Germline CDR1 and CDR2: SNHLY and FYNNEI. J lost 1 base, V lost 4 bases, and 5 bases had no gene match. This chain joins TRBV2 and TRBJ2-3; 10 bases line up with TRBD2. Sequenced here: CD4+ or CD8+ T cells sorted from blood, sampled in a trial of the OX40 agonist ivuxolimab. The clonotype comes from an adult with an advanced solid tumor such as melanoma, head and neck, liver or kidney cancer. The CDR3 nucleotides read TGTGCCAGCAGTGTATTCGGACTAGCGGGCACAGATACGCAGTATTTT. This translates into CASSVFGLAGTDTQYF.